A selection of T cell receptor beta chains follows, all from one sample in a study of T cells in Graves' hyperthyroidism and ophthalmopathy. Each CDR3 protein gets one entry after TCRdb re-called the multiplex PCR reads with MiXCR. Among approximately 690,000 distinct CDR3 sequences listed, around 20% were seen once. The sample consisted of blood. The receptors were sampled from a man aged 25-45 years with Graves' ophthalmopathy. The CDR3 runs from the conserved cysteine through the conserved F or W. The D gene is left open where the match is weak. Clone size, where shown, is once, few, many, or a class for clones that have expanded.

j_call | d_call | clone_size | v_call | cdr3_nt | cdr3_aa
TRBJ2-2 | . | few | TRBV12-3/TRBV12-4 | TGTGCCACAAACACAGGGTCCGGTAGCGGGAACACCGGGGAGCTGTTTTTT | CATNTGSGSGNTGELFF
TRBJ2-4 | . | . | TRBV11-2 | TGTGCCAGCACCCCGGGCCCACGGTTAGCCAAAAACATTCAGTACTTC | CASTPGPRLAKNIQYF
TRBJ2-3 | . | . | TRBV9 | TGTGCCAGCAGCGGGGGACCAGCGTCAAGCACAGATACGCAGTATTTT | CASSGGPASSTDTQYF
TRBJ2-5 | . | few | TRBV14 | TGTGCCAGCAGCCAAGCCCAACGCGGGATAGGAGGGACCCAGTACTTC | CASSQAQRGIGGTQYF
TRBJ2-2 | . | few | TRBV7-2 | TGTGCCAGCAGCTTAGTAGCTGGGGGACAGAACACCGGGGAGCTGTTTTTT | CASSLVAGGQNTGELFF
TRBJ1-2 | . | few | TRBV6-1 | TGTGCCAGCAGACGGCTAGGCGAAGGCTACACCTTC | CASRRLGEGYTF
TRBJ2-7 | TRBD2 | many | TRBV5-5 | TGTGCCAGCAGCTTGGCGACTAGCGAACTCTACGAGCAGTACTTC | CASSLATSELYEQYF
TRBJ1-6 | . | many | TRBV30 | TGTGCCTGGAACCTAGGGTGGGGGAAAAATTCACCCCTCCACTTT | CAWNLGWGKNSPLHF
TRBJ2-5 | . | few | TRBV27 | TGTGCCAGCAGTTTAGCCTTCTCACCACAAGAGACCCAGTACTTC | CASSLAFSPQETQYF
TRBJ1-5 | TRBD1 | . | TRBV5-6 | TGTGCCAGCAGCCTCGGAGGGACAGCTCTACTTAGCAATCAGCCCCAGCATTTT | CASSLGGTALLSNQPQHF
TRBJ2-2 | TRBD2 | . | TRBV9 | TGTGCCAGCAGCGTATCGACTAGCGGCAAAAACACCGGGGAGCTGTTTTTT | CASSVSTSGKNTGELFF
TRBJ1-2 | . | . | TRBV29-1 | TGCAGCGTCGAGGGGGTTGGCGGCTACACCTTC | CSVEGVGGYTF
TRBJ2-1 | . | . | TRBV24-1 | TGTGCCACCAGTGATCAAGACGCCCCAAGATACAATGAGCAGTTCTTC | CATSDQDAPRYNEQFF
TRBJ1-6 | . | few | TRBV7-8 | TGTGCCAGCAGCTTAGCGTTGACGTATAATTCACCCCTCCACTTT | CASSLALTYNSPLHF
TRBJ1-4 | TRBD1 | . | TRBV14 | TGTGCCAGCAGCCCAGGGACAGGGGTGATTGAAAAACTGTTTTTT | CASSPGTGVIEKLFF
TRBJ2-2 | TRBD1 | few | TRBV6-1 | TGTGCCAGCAGAATGGGACAGGGGGCTTACGGGAACACCGGGGAGCTGTTTTTT | CASRMGQGAYGNTGELFF
TRBJ2-5 | . | . | TRBV30 | TGTGCCTGGAGTGTACTAAATGGGGAGACCCAGTACTTC | CAWSVLNGETQYF
TRBJ2-3 | . | . | TRBV27 | TGTGCCAGCAGTAGGATAGCGTTCGATACGCAGTATTTT | CASSRIAFDTQYF
TRBJ1-2 | TRBD1 | . | TRBV5-4 | TGTGCCAGCAGCTTGGGGGACATCGGACAGGGCCATGGCTACACCTTC | CASSLGDIGQGHGYTF
TRBJ2-7 | TRBD2 | . | TRBV7-2 | TGTGCCAGCAGCTTAGCGGGGGGGGGAACCCACGAGCAGTACTTC | CASSLAGGGTHEQYF
TRBJ2-7 | . | few | TRBV28 | TGTGCCAGCACCTCTTTTCTGGACACAGGCATCGACGAGCAGTACTTC | CASTSFLDTGIDEQYF
TRBJ2-3 | TRBD1 | . | TRBV5-1 | TGCGCCAGCGCCCATTCCCGGGACAGGGGTTTAGATACGCAGTATTTT | CASAHSRDRGLDTQYF
TRBJ2-7 | . | few | TRBV7-9 | TGTGCCAGCAGCTTGAGTCGTTCAACTAATCCCTACGAGCAGTACTTC | CASSLSRSTNPYEQYF
TRBJ2-7 | . | . | TRBV10-3 | TGTGCCACCAGGACGGCTAGCTCCTACGAGCAGTACTTC | CATRTASSYEQYF
TRBJ2-7 | . | . | TRBV12-5 | TGTGCTAGTGCCAAAACGGGGGTCCACGAGCAGTACTTC | CASAKTGVHEQYF
TRBJ2-1 | . | many | TRBV10-3 | TGTGCCATCAGCGAGCCCGACTTAGCCCTGGATGAGCAGTTCTTC | CAISEPDLALDEQFF
TRBJ2-3 | . | few | TRBV5-5 | TGTGCCAGCAGCCGTTCATGGGAGGCCACGGATACGCAGTATTTT | CASSRSWEATDTQYF
TRBJ1-1 | . | . | TRBV5-1 | TGCGCCAGCAGCCCTCGGGGGGCGGGTGAAGCTTTCTTT | CASSPRGAGEAFF
TRBJ1-4 | TRBD1 | few | TRBV5-1 | TGCGCCAGCGGAACAGGGGGCGCCGATGAAAAACTGTTTTTT | CASGTGGADEKLFF
TRBJ2-7 | TRBD2 | few | TRBV28 | TGTGCCAGCAGTTTAAGACGGACTAGCGGCTCCTACGAGCAGTACTTC | CASSLRRTSGSYEQYF
TRBJ2-7 | TRBD2 | many | TRBV7-9 | TGTGCCAGCAGCTTGGGGGGGTTTGGGTACGAGCAGTACTTC | CASSLGGFGYEQYF
TRBJ2-3 | TRBD2 | many | TRBV2 | TGTGCCAGCAGTGATCCTCGGGAGGCAGATACGCAGTATTTT | CASSDPREADTQYF
TRBJ2-1 | TRBD2 | few | TRBV10-3 | TGTGCCATCAGTGAGGGACTAGCTAACTACAATGAGCAGTTCTTC | CAISEGLANYNEQFF
TRBJ1-6 | . | few | TRBV20-1 | TGCAGTGCGGCCCCGGAGGGCAATAATTCACCCCTCCACTTT | CSAAPEGNNSPLHF
TRBJ2-5 | . | few | TRBV28 | TGTGCCAGCAGGCCCTACCGGGACTCGACACAAGAGACCCAGTACTTC | CASRPYRDSTQETQYF
TRBJ2-5 | . | few | TRBV4-2 | TGTGCCAGCAGCCAAGGAACAGGTCGGGAGATTATCGGGATTCAAGAGACCCAGTACTTC | CASSQGTGREIIGIQETQYF